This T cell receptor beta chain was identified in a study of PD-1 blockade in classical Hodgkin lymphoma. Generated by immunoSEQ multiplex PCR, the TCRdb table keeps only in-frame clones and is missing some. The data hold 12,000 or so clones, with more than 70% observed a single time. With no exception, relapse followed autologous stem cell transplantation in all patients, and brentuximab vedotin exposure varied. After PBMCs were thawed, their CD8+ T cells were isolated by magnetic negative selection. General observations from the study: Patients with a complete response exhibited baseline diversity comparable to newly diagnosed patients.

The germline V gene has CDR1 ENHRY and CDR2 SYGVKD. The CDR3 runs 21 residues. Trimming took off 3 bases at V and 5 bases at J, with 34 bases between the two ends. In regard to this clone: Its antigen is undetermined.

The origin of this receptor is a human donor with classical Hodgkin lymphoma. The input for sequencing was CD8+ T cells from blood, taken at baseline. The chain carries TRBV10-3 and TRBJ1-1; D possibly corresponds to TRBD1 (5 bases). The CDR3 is CAISDPGASERYGGRVTEAFF. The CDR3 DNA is TGTGCCATCAGTGACCCCGGGGCCTCGGAGAGATACGGCGGCAGGGTGACTGAAGCTTTCTTT.